These 17 T cell receptor beta chains were all obtained from the same sample, sequenced in a study of CXCR3-negative and CXCR3-positive naive CD8 T cells. 5' RACE that incorporated UMI labels was used to prepare the TRB cDNA libraries. Reprocessing the 5' RACE reads, TCRdb reports a single entry for every CDR3 protein and omits DNA. Recorded for this sample: roughly 89,000 distinct CDR3 sequences. The specimen sequenced was naive CXCR3- CD8+ T cells from blood. As to subset: CD45RO-CCR7+CD27+CD95- naive CD8+ T cells lacking CXCR3 (TNR3-). The receptors originated from a human donor in good health. Some clones in this sample may be carry-over from other donors' samples.

The rearrangement links TRBV10-3 to TRBJ2-2; there is no DNA to check the TCRdb D call of TRBD2. Per the germline V gene, CDR1 is ENHRY and CDR2 is SYGVKD. The CDR3 extends over 17 amino acids. CDR3 sequence: CAIRGPQDGANTGELFF.

The chain links TRBV6-5 to TRBJ1-1; there is no DNA to check the TCRdb D call of TRBD1. The CDR3 is made up of 16 amino acids. The germline CDR1 and CDR2 sequences are MNHEY and SVGAGI. This CDR3 reads CASTPREGGTNTEAFF.

The gene calls are TRBV29-1 and TRBJ1-4; checking the TCRdb D call of TRBD1 is not possible without DNA. Germline loops: CDR1 SQVTM, CDR2 ANQGSEA. The length of the CDR3 is 14 residues. The CDR3 protein is CSVLLRDSHEKLFF.

V gene TRBV30 combines with J gene TRBJ1-1; the TRBD1 assignment by TCRdb is unverifiable without DNA. Germline loops: CDR1 GTSNPN, CDR2 SVGIG (reference sequence). This CDR3 is 16 amino acids long. CDR3 loop: CAWREGQDIGGAEAFF.

The chain combines TRBV7-2 with TRBJ2-7; TCRdb proposes TRBD1, but this gene call is untestable without DNA. This CDR3 has 14 amino acids. CDR1 and CDR2 (germline): SGHTA, FQGNSA. CDR3 amino acids: CASSLAPTSGEQYF.

The rearrangement links TRBV5-5 to TRBJ2-1. Germline-derived CDR1 and CDR2 are SGHKS and YYEKEE (reference sequence). The CDR3 totals 13 residues. CDR3: CASSWGIYNEQSF.

V is TRBV20-1 and J is TRBJ2-3; TCRdb calls TRBD2, which cannot be checked without DNA. CDR1 and CDR2 from the germline V gene are DFQATT and SNEGSKA (reference sequence). This CDR3 region has 15 residues. CDR3 residues: CSARDSGLGSDTQYF.

The V call is TRBV7-9, the J call TRBJ1-1; as DNA is missing, the TRBD1 call by TCRdb cannot be tested. Germline V gene data show CDR1 as SEHNR and CDR2 as FQNEAQ (reference sequence). The CDR3 runs to 16 residues. CDR3 protein: CASSLIVGGAGTEAFF. Full variable domain (outside the CDR3, taken from reference TRBV7-9 and TRBJ1-1): DTGVSQNPRHKITKRGQNVTFRCDPISEHNRLYWYRQTLGQGPEFLTYFQNEAQLEKSRLLSDRFSAERPKGSFSTLEIQRTEQGDSAMYLCASSLIVGGAGTEAFFGQGTRLTVV.

This chain joins TRBV29-1 and TRBJ2-4; no DNA is available, so the TRBD2 call from TCRdb remains unchecked. The CDR3 contains 13 residues. Germline V lookup: CDR1 SQVTM, CDR2 ANQGSEA. The CDR3 region is CSVEGGTKNIQYF. The whole variable domain, filled in from reference TRBV29-1 and TRBJ2-4, reads SAVISQKPSRDICQRGTSLTIQCQVDSQVTMMFWYRQQPGQSLTLIATANQGSEATYESGFVIDKFPISRPNLTFSTLTVSNMSPEDSSIYLCSVEGGTKNIQYFGAGTRLSVL.

The gene calls are TRBV20-1 and TRBJ1-2; TCRdb returns TRBD1, unconfirmable since there is no DNA. The CDR3 is made up of 13 amino acids. Germline CDR1 DFQATT, CDR2 SNEGSKA (reference sequence). The chain's CDR3 is CSHRGSHVDGYTF.

The chain links TRBV20-1 to TRBJ2-5; TCRdb gives TRBD2 as the D gene, but with no DNA this cannot be confirmed. Germline V gene data show CDR1 as DFQATT and CDR2 as SNEGSKA (reference sequence). The CDR3 length is 15 residues. The chain's CDR3 is CSARQGLPTQETQYF.

The V and J genes are TRBV9 and TRBJ2-3; as DNA is missing, the TRBD2 call by TCRdb cannot be tested. This CDR3 comprises 16 residues. Per germline, CDR1 SGDLS and CDR2 YYNGEE. CDR3 residues: CASSVGVAGFADTQYF.

CDR3 in amino acids: CASSPGSNTAELFF. The chain uses TRBV25-1 and TRBJ2-2; lacking DNA, the TRBD1 call made by TCRdb goes unchecked. Germline V gene lookup returns CDR1 MGHDK and CDR2 SYGVNS. The CDR3 totals 14 residues.

The chain employs TRBV14 and TRBJ2-3; there is no DNA to check the TCRdb D call of TRBD2. Germline CDR1 reads SGHDN; CDR2 reads FVKESK. The CDR3 has 17 amino acids. CDR3 in amino acids: CASSQDLAGGNTDTQYF.

The chain uses TRBV12-3 or TRBV12-4 and TRBJ1-1; TCRdb proposes TRBD1, but this gene call is untestable without DNA. This CDR3 has 13 amino acids. The CDR3 spells CASTPGENTEAFF.

V and J are TRBV7-9 and TRBJ2-5; no DNA is available, so the TRBD2 call from TCRdb remains unchecked. Germline lookup yields CDR1 SEHNR and CDR2 FQNEAQ (reference sequence). The CDR3 contains 18 residues. CDR3: CASSLGVGLGTREETQYF.

The V and J genes are TRBV7-8 and TRBJ1-5; lacking DNA, the TRBD1 call made by TCRdb goes unchecked. Germline CDR1 and CDR2: SGHVS and FQNEAQ. This CDR3 has 15 amino acids. This chain's CDR3 is CASSLGGQGNQPQHF.